These 23 T cell receptor beta chains share one sample of origin, sequenced in a study of CD8+CD57+ T cells in acquired aplastic anemia. All sequencing subjects had displayed CD8+CD57+ cell expansion on flow cytometry. Profiling of TCR beta VDJ combinations and CDR3 sequences used genomic DNA as template. TCRdb reprocessed the reads with MiXCR, giving one entry per CDR3 protein. Among roughly 280,000 distinct CDR3 sequences, roughly 61% were seen once, and the ten largest hold roughly 1.3%. The material sequenced was sorted CD4+, CD8+, or CD8+CD57+ T cells (not recorded which) from PBMCs. The receptor set was obtained from a human donor with aplastic anemia.

The chain carries TRBV19 and TRBJ2-1, with 10 bases that match TRBD2. V was pared by 9 bases and J by 6 bases, with 2 bases of the junction left unmatched. CDR1 is LNHDA and CDR2 is SQIVND in the germline V gene (reference sequence). The CDR3 has 12 residues. The CDR3 coding sequence is TGTGCCAGCCTAGCGGGAGTCAATGAGCAGTTCTTC. Encoded protein: CASLAGVNEQFF.

The genes are TRBV19 and TRBJ1-5; tentative D call: TRBD1 (5 bases). Germline-derived CDR1 and CDR2 are LNHDA and SQIVND (reference sequence). Trimming pared 3 bases from V and 4 bases from J, leaving 13 bases between. This CDR3 comprises 15 residues. CDR3 region: CASSMPRTGNQPQHF. In DNA, the CDR3 is TGTGCCAGTAGTATGCCCCGAACAGGTAATCAGCCCCAGCATTTT.

The rearrangement uses TRBV6-5 and TRBJ1-1, with D unclear. There are 14 residues in the CDR3. V gave up 3 bases and J gave up 3 bases, with 11 bases separating them. CDR1 and CDR2 from the germline V gene are MNHEY and SVGAGI. The CDR3 is CASSYRDLDTEAFF. The CDR3 nucleotides read TGTGCCAGCAGTTATAGGGATTTGGACACTGAAGCTTTCTTT.

The V call is TRBV19, the J call TRBJ1-1; D gene uncertain. Germline CDR1 is LNHDA and CDR2 is SQIVND (reference sequence). The CDR3 loop spans 12 amino acids. Between the trimmed V and J ends, which lost 1 base and 8 bases, there was a span of 8 bases. The chain's CDR3 is CASSIGEVEAFF. CDR3 nucleotides: TGTGCCAGTAGTATAGGGGAGGTGGAAGCTTTCTTT.

This clonotype turned up a few times. This chain uses TRBV15 with TRBJ2-7; TRBD1 aligns across 8 bases. Losses at the gene ends were 4 bases for V and 3 bases for J; bases not matched to a gene: 8. The CDR3 is made up of 15 amino acids. Per the germline V gene, CDR1 is LNHNV and CDR2 is YYDKDF (reference sequence). The CDR3, as DNA: TGTGCCACCAGCAATTCCCGGGACAGGTTCTACGAGCAGTACTTC. It codes for CATSNSRDRFYEQYF.

The count of this clonotype is one. This chain uses TRBV5-1 with TRBJ2-3, with 9 bases fitting TRBD2. J was trimmed by 5 bases and V by 0 bases; bases with no gene match: 7. In germline, CDR1 is SGHRS, CDR2 YFSETQ. This CDR3 comprises 16 residues. CDR3 amino acids: CASSLGTSGRGDTQYF. The DNA of the CDR3 is TGCGCCAGCAGCTTGGGTACTAGCGGGCGAGGAGATACGCAGTATTTT.

This clonotype was counted ten times or more. The V and J genes are TRBV7-8 and TRBJ2-3; maybe TRBD1 (5 bases). Germline V gene lookup returns CDR1 SGHVS and CDR2 FQNEAQ. The CDR3 runs 16 residues. Trimming shortened V by 0 bases and J by 2 bases, and 12 bases separated the two germline ends. DNA of the CDR3: TGTGCCAGCAGCTTAGCCAGGGTTCGCTTCACAGATACGCAGTATTTT. This translates into CASSLARVRFTDTQYF.

The rearrangement uses TRBV7-9 and TRBJ2-3; TRBD1 matches at 7 bases. The CDR3 consists of 15 residues. Germline CDR1 is SEHNR and CDR2 is FQNEAQ (reference sequence). V shed 5 bases and J 9 bases; nucleotides not matched to a gene: 14. The CDR3 spells CASSPGNDRVHTQYF. The DNA for the CDR3 is TGTGCCAGCAGCCCAGGGAACGACAGGGTCCACACGCAGTATTTT.

This clonotype has at least ten counts. The chain recombines TRBV7-2 with TRBJ1-2; 8 bases line up with TRBD1. The CDR3 extends over 16 amino acids. After removal of 0 bases from V and 6 bases from J, the junction contained 9 bases not matched to a gene. Germline V lookup: CDR1 SGHTA, CDR2 FQGNSA. The CDR3 protein is CASSLASLQTGDGYTF. The CDR3 DNA reads TGTGCCAGCAGCTTAGCGAGCCTCCAGACAGGGGATGGCTACACCTTC.

The chain has TRBV10-3 and TRBJ2-4; TRBD1 might be the D (6 bases). The J call is in doubt because the DNA end fits TRBJ1-2 better. In germline, CDR1 is ENHRY, CDR2 SYGVKD. The CDR3 is 13 amino acids. CDR3 bases: TGTGCCATCAGTGAGTCAGGGGGCTATGGCTACACCTTC. Translated: CAISESGGYGYTF.

The chain carries TRBV9 and TRBJ1-6, with D possibly being TRBD1 (5 bases). Per the germline V gene, CDR1 is SGDLS and CDR2 is YYNGEE. The CDR3 is made up of 16 amino acids. V shed 0 bases and J shed 5 bases, with 12 bases lying between them. Here the CDR3 DNA reads TGTGCCAGCAGCGTAGGGCCACAGGTGAATAATTCACCCCTCCACTTT. This encodes CASSVGPQVNNSPLHF.

The chain joins TRBV7-3 to TRBJ2-2; D ambiguous. The germline V gene has CDR1 SGHTA and CDR2 FQGTGA. V was clipped by 2 bases and J by 7 bases, with 5 bases between them. This CDR3 spans 12 amino acids. The CDR3 region is CASSLFSGELFF. The CDR3 coding sequence is TGTGCCAGCAGCTTATTTAGCGGGGAGCTGTTTTTT.

The chain couples TRBV19 to TRBJ2-7, with TRBD1 matching 9 bases. This CDR3 is 14 amino acids long. CDR1 LNHDA and CDR2 SQIVND come from the germline V gene (reference sequence). V shed 5 bases, J shed 3 bases, and the junction held 5 bases outside the gene matches. CDR3 residues: CASSFGTGFYEQYF. In DNA form, the CDR3 reads TGTGCCAGTAGTTTCGGGACAGGGTTCTACGAGCAGTACTTC.

This sequence joins TRBV15 and TRBJ2-3; a weak D match, TRBD2 (7 bases). The CDR3 covers 15 residues. Per germline, CDR1 LNHNV and CDR2 YYDKDF (reference sequence). V lost 5 bases and J 11 bases, leaving 23 bases between the germline ends. Here the CDR3 reads CATSGGGREGYEQYF. In DNA, the CDR3 is TGTGCCACCAGCGGGGGGGGCAGGGAGGGCTATGAGCAGTATTTT.

This clonotype was recorded many times. The chain links TRBV7-3 to TRBJ2-3; the match to TRBD2 covers 7 bases. CDR3 length: 13 amino acids. CDR1 and CDR2 (germline): SGHTA, FQGTGA. Trimming cost V 5 bases and J 8 bases; bases outside gene matches: 7. The CDR3, as DNA: TGTGCCAGCAGCCCCAGACTAGCTGGTACGCAGTATTTT. This encodes CASSPRLAGTQYF.

This clonotype was found once. The chain links TRBV7-9 to TRBJ2-7, with 7 bases lining up with TRBD1. This CDR3 spans 14 amino acids. From germline, CDR1 is SEHNR and CDR2 FQNEAQ (reference sequence). After removal of 5 bases from V and 1 base from J, the junction contained 5 bases not matched to a gene. The CDR3 sequence: CASSRRDSSYEQYF. The DNA of the CDR3 is TGTGCCAGCAGCCGTCGGGACAGTTCCTACGAGCAGTACTTC. Full variable domain (remainder filled in from reference TRBV7-9 and TRBJ2-7): DTGVSQNPRHKITKRGQNVTFRCDPISEHNRLYWYRQTLGQGPEFLTYFQNEAQLEKSRLLSDRFSAERPKGSFSTLEIQRTEQGDSAMYLCASSRRDSSYEQYFGPGTRLTVT.

The V and J genes are TRBV5-1 and TRBJ2-3; D gene ambiguous. Germline loops: CDR1 SGHRS, CDR2 YFSETQ. The CDR3 runs 14 residues. V was cut by 3 bases and J by 2 bases, with 10 bases left in between. As DNA, the CDR3 is TGCGCCAGCAGCTCCGGACCATTCACAGATACGCAGTATTTT. Amino acids: CASSSGPFTDTQYF.

The J gene is TRBJ2-2, the V gene TRBV6-6; D is unclear. Trimming removed 5 bases from V and 13 bases from J, with 14 bases in between. CDR1 is MNHNY, CDR2 SVGAGI, per germline (reference sequence). This CDR3 has 12 amino acids. The CDR3 sequence is CASSERSQALFF. CDR3 in DNA: TGTGCCAGCAGTGAGAGATCCCAAGCGCTGTTTTTT.

The V gene is TRBV20-1, the J gene TRBJ1-5, with 7 bases identical to TRBD1. CDR1 and CDR2 (germline): DFQATT, SNEGSKA (reference sequence). The trim removed 6 bases at V and 3 bases at J, leaving 5 bases unmatched. The CDR3 extends over 13 amino acids. CDR3 sequence: CSARGQHNQPQHF. CDR3 coding DNA: TGCAGTGCCCGGGGACAGCACAATCAGCCCCAGCATTTT.

The rearrangement links TRBV7-3 to TRBJ1-1; the D is unclear. Germline-derived CDR1 and CDR2 are SGHTA and FQGTGA. V dropped 2 bases and J dropped 0 bases, with 7 bases sitting between them. The CDR3 loop spans 14 amino acids. The DNA of the CDR3 is TGTGCCAGCAGCTTAGACGGTATGAACACTGAAGCTTTCTTT. This sequence encodes CASSLDGMNTEAFF.

This chain joins TRBV20-1 and TRBJ1-1; 7 positions agree with TRBD1. V lost 0 bases, J lost 2 bases, and 6 bases stayed unmatched. The germline V gene encodes CDR1 DFQATT and CDR2 SNEGSKA (reference sequence). The CDR3 is 15 residues long. Written as DNA, the CDR3 is TGCAGTGCTAGAGATCAAGGGGGCAGTAACACTGAAGCTTTCTTT. Translating it yields CSARDQGGSNTEAFF.

The chain is built from TRBV12-3 or TRBV12-4 and TRBJ1-1; 7 nucleotides match TRBD1. Losses at the gene ends were 5 bases for V and 5 bases for J; bases not matched to a gene: 8. The CDR3 spans 14 residues. The CDR3 loop is CASSPDRLKTEAFF. Here the CDR3 DNA reads TGTGCCAGCAGTCCGGACAGGTTAAAGACTGAAGCTTTCTTT.

The chain uses TRBV19 and TRBJ2-1, with 8 bases matching TRBD2. This CDR3 comprises 15 residues. V lost 0 bases, J lost 2 bases, and 0 bases stayed unmatched. The germline CDR1 and CDR2 sequences are LNHDA and SQIVND (reference sequence). The CDR3 is CASSIDGGAYNEQFF. CDR3 nucleotides: TGTGCCAGTAGTATAGACGGGGGGGCCTACAATGAGCAGTTCTTC.